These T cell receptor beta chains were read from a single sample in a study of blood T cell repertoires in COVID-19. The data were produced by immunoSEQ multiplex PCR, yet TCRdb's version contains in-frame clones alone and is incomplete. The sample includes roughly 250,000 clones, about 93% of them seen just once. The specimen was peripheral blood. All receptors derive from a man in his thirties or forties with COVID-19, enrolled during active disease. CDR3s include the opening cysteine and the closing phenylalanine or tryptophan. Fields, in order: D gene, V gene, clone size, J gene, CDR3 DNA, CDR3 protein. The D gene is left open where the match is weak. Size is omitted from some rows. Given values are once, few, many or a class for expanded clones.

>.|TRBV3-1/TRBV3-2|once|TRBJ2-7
TGTGCCAGCAGCCAAGATTTGCGAGGGGGCGAGCAGTACTTC
CASSQDLRGGEQYF
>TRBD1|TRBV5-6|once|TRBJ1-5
TGTGCCAGCAGCTTCCGGACAGGGACCAGCAATCAGCCCCAGCATTTT
CASSFRTGTSNQPQHF
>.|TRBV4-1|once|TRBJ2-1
TGCGCCAGCAGCCAAGTTTCGGGGAATGAGCAGTTCTTC
CASSQVSGNEQFF
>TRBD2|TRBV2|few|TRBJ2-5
TGTGCCAGCAGGCTCGGGGGGGAGACCCAGTACTTC
CASRLGGETQYF
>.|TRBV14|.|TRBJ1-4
TGTGCCAGCAGCCCCCCGGGTCGTGATGAAAAACTGTTTTTT
CASSPPGRDEKLFF
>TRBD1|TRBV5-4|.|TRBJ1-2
TGTGCCAGCAGCCCGAGACAGGGGGTGATTGGCTACACCTTC
CASSPRQGVIGYTF
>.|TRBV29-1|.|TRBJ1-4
TGCAGCGTGGGAAGGGGGGGGACTAATGAAAAACTGTTTTTT
CSVGRGGTNEKLFF
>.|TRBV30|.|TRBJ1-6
TGTGCCTGGACCGGGGGGGAGAATTCACCCCTCCACTTT
CAWTGGENSPLHF
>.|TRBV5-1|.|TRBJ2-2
TGCGCCAGCAGCTCCCGAGGGGGCGGGGAGCTGTTTTTT
CASSSRGGGELFF
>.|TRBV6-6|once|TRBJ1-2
TGTGCCAGCAGTTACCATCGGGACTATGGCTACACCTTC
CASSYHRDYGYTF
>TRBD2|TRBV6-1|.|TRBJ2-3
TGTGCCAGCAGTGAAGCTAAGGGGCGGGGGGCCGATACGCAGTATTTT
CASSEAKGRGADTQYF
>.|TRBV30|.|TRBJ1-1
TGTGCCTGGAGTGTAGCGGAAGGGACTGAAGCTTTCTTT
CAWSVAEGTEAFF
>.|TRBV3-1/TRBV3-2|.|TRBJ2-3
TGTGCCAGCAGCCCGCGGACTACTCCCTTTGGGGATACGCAGTATTTT
CASSPRTTPFGDTQYF
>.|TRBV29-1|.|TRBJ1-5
TGCAGCGTTGTATTAGGGGGTCAGGCGTTCAATCAGCCCCAGCATTTT
CSVVLGGQAFNQPQHF
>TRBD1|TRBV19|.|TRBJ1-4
TGTGCCAGCAGAACGGACAGGTGGGATGAAAAACTGTTTTTT
CASRTDRWDEKLFF
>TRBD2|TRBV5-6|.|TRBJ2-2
TGTGCCAGCAGGTTCGGGCTAGCGGGGGACACCGGGGAGCTGTTTTTT
CASRFGLAGDTGELFF
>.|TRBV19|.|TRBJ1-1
TGTGCCAGTAGTATTCGCAGGGAAGCTTTCTTT
CASSIRREAFF
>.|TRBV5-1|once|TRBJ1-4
TGCGCCAGCAGCCCTGGGCGATCGCCTCAAACTAATGAAAAACTGTTTTTT
CASSPGRSPQTNEKLFF
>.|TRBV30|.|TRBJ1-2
TGTGCCTGGACTCTCGTCGACGGCGGTAACTATGGCTACACCTTC
CAWTLVDGGNYGYTF
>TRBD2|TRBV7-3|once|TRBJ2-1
TGTGCCAGCAGCTTAGCGGGGGGCCCGAGCTCCTACAATGAGCAGTTCTTC
CASSLAGGPSSYNEQFF
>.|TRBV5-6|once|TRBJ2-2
TGTGCCAGCAGCTTGGATCGCGGGGAGCTGTTTTTT
CASSLDRGELFF
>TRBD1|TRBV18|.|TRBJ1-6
TGTGCCAGCTCACTAAGGGACAGGGCTAATTCACCCCTCCACTTT
CASSLRDRANSPLHF